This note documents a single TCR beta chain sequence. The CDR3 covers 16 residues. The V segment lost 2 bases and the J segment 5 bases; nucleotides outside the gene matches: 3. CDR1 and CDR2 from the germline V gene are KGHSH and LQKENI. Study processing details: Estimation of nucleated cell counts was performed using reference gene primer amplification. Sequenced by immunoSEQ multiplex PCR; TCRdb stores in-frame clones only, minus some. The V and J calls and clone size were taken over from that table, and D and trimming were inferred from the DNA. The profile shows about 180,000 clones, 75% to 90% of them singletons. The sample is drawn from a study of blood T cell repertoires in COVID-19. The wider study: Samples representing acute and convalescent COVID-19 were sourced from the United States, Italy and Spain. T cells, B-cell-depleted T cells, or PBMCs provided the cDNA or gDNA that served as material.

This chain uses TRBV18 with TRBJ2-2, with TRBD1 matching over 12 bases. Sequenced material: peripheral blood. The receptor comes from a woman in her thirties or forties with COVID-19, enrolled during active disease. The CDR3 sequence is CASSPGTGGETGELFF. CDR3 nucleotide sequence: TGTGCCAGCTCACCAGGGACAGGGGGCGAGACCGGGGAGCTGTTTTTT.